This T cell receptor beta chain is from a study of OX40 agonist ivuxolimab in advanced cancers. General notes on the study: The costimulatory receptor OX40 (CD134) was targeted by ivuxolimab, a fully human IgG2 agonistic monoclonal antibody. Intravenous ivuxolimab was administered to patients every 2 weeks at six dose levels: 0.01, 0.1, 0.3, 1.5, 3 and 10 mg/kg. Of the roughly 54 patients in dose escalation, about 20 had hepatocellular carcinoma, about 15 had melanoma, 9 had renal cell carcinoma and 9 had head and neck cancer. The dose-escalation cohort was 82.7% male with a mean age of approximately 60 years, ranging from roughly 23 to 90. Prior anti-PD-1, anti-PD-L1 or anti-CTLA-4 therapy was permitted, and 40% of dose-escalation patients had received checkpoint inhibitors. Partial responses were achieved by three dose-escalation patients, of whom one had hepatocellular carcinoma and two had cutaneous melanoma. Peripheral TCRbeta sequencing was intended to test whether TCR sequence diversity was altered and clonal T-cell expansion was caused by ivuxolimab. The paper reports the monotherapy dose-escalation portion (N of about 54 patients) of the phase I ivuxolimab trial. General conclusions and limits of the study: Low levels of normalized T-cell clonal expansion were also seen in some patients who did not respond. Antigen specificity was not determined for the clonally expanded peripheral T cells. At doses of 0.1 to 3.0 mg/kg, clonal expansion of both CD4+ and CD8+ T cells in blood was seen between baseline and week 6. On average, CD8+ T cells showed more expanded clones than CD4+ T cells after ivuxolimab. In the 0.1-3.0 mg/kg groups, partial responders had among the lowest normalized peripheral clonal expansion, particularly in CD8+ T cells.

CDR1 and CDR2, looked up from the germline V gene (reference sequence), are MNHNY and SVGAGI. There are 14 amino acids in the CDR3, from cysteine to phenylalanine inclusive. Only CDR3 DNA remains: 42 bases, in frame from the first base. The trim is 0 bases for V and 3 bases for J, with a gap of 9 bases between the germline ends. For sequencing of the TCRbeta CDR3 region, genomic DNA was extracted from the sorted cells. The immunoSEQ Assay was used to sequence the TCRbeta CDR3 regions. What TCRdb holds here is the immuneACCESS table cut down to in-frame rearrangements. Part of the clones is not present; checked against another copy, under half of the missing clones reflect an unresolved V gene, and the others are unexplained. In this sample the table shows 50,000 to 70,000 clones, 87% of which occur a single time. The ten largest clones take up 0.37% of the sample. On this clone itself: Its cognate antigen has yet to be identified. No per-base quality is available; no much larger clone lies one base away.

Patients with autoimmune disease history or receiving systemic immunosuppression were excluded from the trial. In every dose cohort, peripheral blood was drawn for TCR sequencing at baseline, cycle 4 day 1, and cycle 7 day 1. Samples were obtained from an open-label, multicenter, first-in-human phase I dose-escalation trial of ivuxolimab. The trial enrolled adults with locally advanced or metastatic head and neck squamous cell, hepatocellular, melanoma or renal cell carcinoma. Before TCR sequencing, CD4+ T cells and CD8+ T cells were sorted from peripheral blood as separate populations. This specimen consisted of CD4+ or CD8+ T cells sorted from blood, obtained in a trial of the OX40 agonist ivuxolimab. In this chain, TRBV6-6 is recombined with TRBJ2-7; the best D guess is TRBD2, with 6 bases matching. This TCR was recovered from an adult with an advanced solid tumor such as melanoma, head and neck, liver or kidney cancer. The DNA is as follows: TGTGCCAGCAGTTACTCCCGGGGGATCTACGAGCAGTACTTC. Translated, it reads CASSYSRGIYEQYF.